This T cell receptor beta chain was sequenced during a study of regulatory T cells in long-lasting Graves disease. Study-level results: In persistent patients, shared public clonotypes (around 2,500) outnumbered those in new patients (almost 1,000).

Through Arm-PCR of CDR3 regions and iRepertoire HTBI primers, TCR beta libraries were built. TCRdb called the multiplex PCR reads again in MiXCR, with one record for every CDR3 protein. The sample consists of roughly 320,000 distinct CDR3 sequences, roughly a sixth of them appearing once. A remark on this clonotype: Its specificity is not known.

Time point here: newly diagnosed GD, antithyroid drugs for less than 3 months. Generation of the TCR library employed RNA extracted from PBMCs. Germline V lookup: CDR1 GTSNPN, CDR2 SVGIG (reference sequence). This CDR3 contains 15 residues. Trimming at V came to 2 bases and at J to 5 bases, leaving 6 bases not matched to a gene. These sequences were also reported in another study, on T cells in Graves' hyperthyroidism and ophthalmopathy.

The V call is TRBV30, the J call TRBJ2-3; 11 nucleotides align to TRBD2. Sequences were derived from peripheral blood mononuclear cells (PBMCs), sampled at new diagnosis, from a patient treated with antithyroid drugs. The source is a man aged 40-49 years with Graves disease. This CDR3 reads CAWSQPSGGLDTQYF. For the CDR3, the DNA is TGTGCCTGGAGTCAACCTAGCGGGGGGTTAGATACGCAGTATTTT. Variable domain in full (rest from reference TRBV30 and TRBJ2-3): SQTIHQWPATLVQPVGSPLSLECTVEGTSNPNLYWYRQAAGRGLQLLFYSVGIGQISSEVPQNLSASRPQDRQFILSSKKLLLSDSGFYLCAWSQPSGGLDTQYFGPGTRLTVL.